What follows describes a single T cell receptor (beta chain). Trimming shortened V by 0 bases and J by 6 bases, and 12 bases separated the two germline ends. The CDR3 has 15 residues. The germline CDR1 and CDR2 sequences are MNHEY and SMNVEV (reference sequence). This record belongs to a study of CD8 T cells in Susac syndrome. RNA was extracted with the RNeasy kit, and a quantity of 0.5 to 1 ug was reverse transcribed using random hexamers. The CDR3 of TCR beta was amplified by immunoSEQ multiplex PCR across 54 Vbeta and 13 Jbeta. TCRdb used MiXCR to reprocess the immunoSEQ multiplex PCR reads, holding one entry per CDR3 protein. The sample holds some 190,000 distinct CDR3 sequences, roughly 94% seen once. Controls were healthy donors chosen to match patients in age and sex.

The clonotype was recovered from a human donor in good health. The sequencing input was CD4+ T cells from PBMCs. This chain links TRBV27 with TRBJ2-1, with D uncertain. As DNA, the CDR3 is TGTGCCAGCAGTTTATCAGAGGCCGTTTCCAATGAGCAGTTCTTC. Encoded protein: CASSLSEAVSNEQFF.